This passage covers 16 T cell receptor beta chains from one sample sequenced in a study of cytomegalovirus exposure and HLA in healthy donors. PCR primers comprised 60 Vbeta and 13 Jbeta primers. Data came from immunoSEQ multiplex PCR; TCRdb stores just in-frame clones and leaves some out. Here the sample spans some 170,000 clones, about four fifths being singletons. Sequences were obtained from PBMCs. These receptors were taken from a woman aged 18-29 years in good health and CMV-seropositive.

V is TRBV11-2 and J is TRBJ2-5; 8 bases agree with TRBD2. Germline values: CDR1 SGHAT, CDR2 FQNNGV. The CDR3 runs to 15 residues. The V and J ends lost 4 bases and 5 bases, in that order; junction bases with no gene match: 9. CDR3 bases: TGTGCCAGCAGCTCTCGGGGACTAGACGGGGAGACCCAGTACTTC. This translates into CASSSRGLDGETQYF.

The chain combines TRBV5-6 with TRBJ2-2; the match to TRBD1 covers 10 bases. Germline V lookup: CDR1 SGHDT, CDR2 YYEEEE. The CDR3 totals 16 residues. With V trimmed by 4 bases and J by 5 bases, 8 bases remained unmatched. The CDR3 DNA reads TGTGCCAGCAGCAGGGACAGGGGAAGGGAGACCGGGGAGCTGTTTTTT. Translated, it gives CASSRDRGRETGELFF.

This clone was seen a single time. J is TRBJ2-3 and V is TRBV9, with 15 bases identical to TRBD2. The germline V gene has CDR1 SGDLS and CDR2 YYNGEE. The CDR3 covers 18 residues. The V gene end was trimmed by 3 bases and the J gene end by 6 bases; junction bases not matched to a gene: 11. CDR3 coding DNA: TGTGCCAGCAGCGACGGAGGACTAGCGGGGGGGCCGGTCGATACGCAGTATTTT. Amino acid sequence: CASSDGGLAGGPVDTQYF.

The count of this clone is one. This CDR3 is CASSQGGRPLHF. CDR3 bases: TGCGCCAGCAGCCAGGGCGGGCGGCCCCTCCACTTT. The rearrangement links TRBV4-1 to TRBJ1-6; D gene unclear. V was shortened by 3 bases and J by 13 bases, with 10 bases between the two germline ends. The CDR3 runs to 12 residues. Germline-derived CDR1 and CDR2 are MGHRA and YSYEKL.

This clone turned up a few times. The CDR3 spells CARTSASGPSLGTDTQYF. The DNA for the CDR3 is TGTGCCAGGACCTCAGCTAGCGGGCCCTCTTTGGGCACAGATACGCAGTATTTT. The chain combines TRBV2 with TRBJ2-3; 8 bases match TRBD2. The CDR3 is made up of 18 amino acids. V dropped 9 bases and J dropped 1; count of bases not matched to a gene: 18. Germline V CDR1 and CDR2: SNHLY, FYNNEI.

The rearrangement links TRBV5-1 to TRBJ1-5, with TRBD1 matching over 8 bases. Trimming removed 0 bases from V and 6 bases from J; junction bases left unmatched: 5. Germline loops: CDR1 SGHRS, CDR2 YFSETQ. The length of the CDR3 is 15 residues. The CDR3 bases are TGCGCCAGCAGCTTGGGGACAGGGAAAGCTCAGCCCCAGCATTTT. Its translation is CASSLGTGKAQPQHF.

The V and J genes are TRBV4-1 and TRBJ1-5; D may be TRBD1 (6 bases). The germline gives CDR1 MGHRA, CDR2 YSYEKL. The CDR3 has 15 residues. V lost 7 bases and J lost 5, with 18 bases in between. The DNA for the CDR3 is TGCGCCAGCACACCAAGCGGACAGCTCGATCAGCCCCAGCATTTT. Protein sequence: CASTPSGQLDQPQHF.

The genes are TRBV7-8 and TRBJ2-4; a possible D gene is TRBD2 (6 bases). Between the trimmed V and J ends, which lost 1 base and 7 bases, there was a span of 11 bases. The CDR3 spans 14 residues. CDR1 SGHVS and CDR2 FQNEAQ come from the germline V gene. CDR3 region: CASSLVGRENIQYF. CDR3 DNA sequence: TGTGCCAGCAGCTTAGTGGGTCGGGAGAACATTCAGTACTTC. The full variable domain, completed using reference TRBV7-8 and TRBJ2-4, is GAGVSQSPRYKVAKRGQDVALRCDPISGHVSLFWYQQALGQGPEFLTYFQNEAQLDKSGLPSDRFFAERPEGSVSTLKIQRTQQEDSAVYLCASSLVGRENIQYFGAGTRLSVL.

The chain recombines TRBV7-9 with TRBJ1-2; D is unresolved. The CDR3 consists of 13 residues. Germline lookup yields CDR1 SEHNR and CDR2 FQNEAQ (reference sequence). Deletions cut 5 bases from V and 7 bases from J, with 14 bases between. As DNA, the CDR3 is TGTGCCAGCAGCGGGCGCGGGCTGAGTGGCTACACCTTC. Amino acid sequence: CASSGRGLSGYTF. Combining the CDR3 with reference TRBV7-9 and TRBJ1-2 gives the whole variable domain DTGVSQNPRHKITKRGQNVTFRCDPISEHNRLYWYRQTLGQGPEFLTYFQNEAQLEKSRLLSDRFSAERPKGSFSTLEIQRTEQGDSAMYLCASSGRGLSGYTFGSGTRLTVV.

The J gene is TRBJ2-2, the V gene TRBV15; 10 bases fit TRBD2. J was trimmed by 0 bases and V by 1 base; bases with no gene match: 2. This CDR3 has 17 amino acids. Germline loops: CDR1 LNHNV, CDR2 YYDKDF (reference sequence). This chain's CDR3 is CATSRVAGGPNTGELFF. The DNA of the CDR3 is TGTGCCACCAGCAGAGTAGCGGGAGGACCGAACACCGGGGAGCTGTTTTTT.

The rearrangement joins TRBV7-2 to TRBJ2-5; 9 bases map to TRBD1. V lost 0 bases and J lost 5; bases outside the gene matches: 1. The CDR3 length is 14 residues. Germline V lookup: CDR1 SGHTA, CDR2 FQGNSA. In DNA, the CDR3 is TGTGCCAGCAGCTTAGCGACAGGGGGGGAGACCCAGTACTTC. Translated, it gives CASSLATGGETQYF. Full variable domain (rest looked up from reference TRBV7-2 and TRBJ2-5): GAGVSQSPSNKVTEKGKDVELRCDPISGHTALYWYRQSLGQGLEFLIYFQGNSAPDKSGLPSDRFSAERTGGSVSTLTIQRTQQEDSAVYLCASSLATGGETQYFGPGTRLLVL.

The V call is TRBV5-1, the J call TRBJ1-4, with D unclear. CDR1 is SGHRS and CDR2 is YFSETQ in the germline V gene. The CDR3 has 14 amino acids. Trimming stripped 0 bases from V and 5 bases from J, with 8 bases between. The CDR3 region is CASSLAGGNEKLFF. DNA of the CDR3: TGCGCCAGCAGCTTGGCCGGCGGGAATGAAAAACTGTTTTTT.

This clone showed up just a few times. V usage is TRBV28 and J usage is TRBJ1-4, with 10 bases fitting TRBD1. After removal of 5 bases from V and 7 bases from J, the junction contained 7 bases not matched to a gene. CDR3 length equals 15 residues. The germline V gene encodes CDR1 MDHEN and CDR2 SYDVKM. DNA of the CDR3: TGTGCCAGCAGTCCCCCGACAGGGGGCGGTGAAAAACTGTTTTTT. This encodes CASSPPTGGGEKLFF.

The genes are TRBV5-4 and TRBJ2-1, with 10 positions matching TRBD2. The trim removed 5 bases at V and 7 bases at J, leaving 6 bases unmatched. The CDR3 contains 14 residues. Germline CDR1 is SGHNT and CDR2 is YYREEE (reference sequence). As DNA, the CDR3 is TGTGCCAGCAGTCTGGGGACTAGCGTAAATGAGCAGTTCTTC. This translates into CASSLGTSVNEQFF.

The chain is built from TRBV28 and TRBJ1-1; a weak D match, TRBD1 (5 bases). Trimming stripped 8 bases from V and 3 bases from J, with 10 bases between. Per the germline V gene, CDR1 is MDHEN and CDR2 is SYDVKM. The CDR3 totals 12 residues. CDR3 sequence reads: CASANRYTEAFF. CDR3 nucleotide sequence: TGTGCCAGCGCCAACAGGTACACTGAAGCTTTCTTT.

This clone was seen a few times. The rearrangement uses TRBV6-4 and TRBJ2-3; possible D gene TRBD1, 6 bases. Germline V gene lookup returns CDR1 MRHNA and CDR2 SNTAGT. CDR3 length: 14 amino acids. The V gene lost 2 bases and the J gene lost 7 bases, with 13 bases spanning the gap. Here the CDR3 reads CASSDGTGFNTQYF. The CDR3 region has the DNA TGTGCCAGCAGTGACGGAACAGGGTTCAATACGCAGTATTTT.